A single sample gave rise to the 28 T cell receptor beta chains below, sequenced in a study of blood T cell repertoires in COVID-19. Sequenced by immunoSEQ multiplex PCR; TCRdb stores in-frame clones only, minus some. The sample records 180,000 or so clones, around 80% being singletons. The source material was peripheral blood. Receptors were obtained from a man in his forties or fifties who had recovered from COVID-19.

This clone was observed a few times. This rearrangement joins TRBV27 to TRBJ1-1; D perhaps matches TRBD1 (6 bases). Trimming removed 3 bases from V and 0 bases from J, with 23 bases in between. The germline gives CDR1 MNHEY, CDR2 SMNVEV (reference sequence). The CDR3 extends over 19 amino acids. In DNA, the CDR3 is TGTGCCAGCAGTTTTGCCTTGGTCAGGACAGCAGTTATGAACACTGAAGCTTTCTTT. Protein: CASSFALVRTAVMNTEAFF.

The chain has TRBV5-1 and TRBJ2-2; TRBD2 matches 8 bases. The junction had 14 bases not matched to a gene; V was cut back by 4 bases and J by 6 bases. The length of the CDR3 is 17 residues. Looked up from germline, CDR1 is SGHRS and CDR2 is YFSETQ. The CDR3 sequence: CASSPLHPGLESGELFF. The CDR3, as DNA: TGCGCCAGCAGCCCCTTACACCCGGGACTAGAGTCCGGGGAGCTGTTTTTT.

The rearrangement joins TRBV5-1 to TRBJ2-3; 8 bases agree with TRBD2. The CDR3 has 16 residues. Trimming at V came to 1 base and at J to 4 bases, leaving 8 bases not matched to a gene. Germline CDR1 SGHRS, CDR2 YFSETQ. CDR3 DNA sequence: TGCGCCAGCAGCTTGTCCGGGGCTAGCGGGTCAGATACGCAGTATTTT. It translates to CASSLSGASGSDTQYF.

CDR3 region: CATSDSKTDRPPSPLHF. In DNA form, the CDR3 reads TGTGCCACCAGTGATTCGAAAACGGACAGGCCTCCATCACCCCTCCACTTT. The J gene is TRBJ1-6, the V gene TRBV24-1; 7 bases are a match to TRBD1. The CDR3 sequence is 17 residues long. In germline, CDR1 is KGHDR, CDR2 SFDVKD. J gave up 10 bases and V 2 bases, and 13 bases lay outside the gene matches.

Points on this clone: The sample has other DNA sequences that encode this CDR3 too. The chain employs TRBV24-1 and TRBJ1-1; TRBD1 might be the D (6 bases). Deletions cut 7 bases from V and 1 base from J, with 6 bases between. Germline V CDR1 and CDR2: KGHDR, SFDVKD. This CDR3 contains 12 residues. The CDR3 DNA sequence: TGTGCCACCAGCAGGGGGAACACTGAAGCTTTCTTT. Translation: CATSRGNTEAFF.

This chain uses TRBV5-4 with TRBJ1-1; D ambiguous. Trimming left V 0 bases short and J 0 bases short, with 3 bases between. Germline V gene lookup returns CDR1 SGHNT and CDR2 YYREEE (reference sequence). The CDR3 consists of 13 residues. CDR3 region: CASSLVVNTEAFF. The CDR3 DNA follows: TGTGCCAGCAGCTTGGTAGTGAACACTGAAGCTTTCTTT.

The chain recombines TRBV5-4 with TRBJ2-1, with D perhaps TRBD1 (5 bases). The V gene lost 7 bases and the J gene lost 4 bases, with 12 bases spanning the gap. The CDR3 sequence is 13 residues long. Germline V CDR1 and CDR2: SGHNT, YYREEE (reference sequence). The CDR3 loop is CASGRGFYNEQFF. The DNA for the CDR3 is TGTGCCAGCGGTAGGGGCTTTTACAATGAGCAGTTCTTC.

The chain uses TRBV28 and TRBJ2-5; D is undetermined. V dropped 7 bases and J dropped 3 bases, with 6 bases sitting between them. Germline loops: CDR1 MDHEN, CDR2 SYDVKM. This CDR3 comprises 11 residues. CDR3 nucleotide sequence: TGTGCCAGCACCATCAAAGAGACCCAGTACTTC. Encoded protein: CASTIKETQYF.

J is TRBJ2-5 and V is TRBV9, with D possibly being TRBD1 (6 bases). In germline, CDR1 is SGDLS, CDR2 YYNGEE. V lost 3 bases, J lost 2 bases, and 11 bases lay in between. This CDR3 comprises 14 residues. The CDR3 here is CASSDGQRQETQYF. CDR3 DNA sequence: TGTGCCAGCAGCGATGGACAGCGTCAAGAGACCCAGTACTTC.

This chain joins TRBV7-8 and TRBJ2-7; no definite D call. Trimming took 6 bases from V and 0 from J, leaving 9 bases between them. CDR3 length: 13 residues. Germline lookup yields CDR1 SGHVS and CDR2 FQNEAQ. The CDR3 sequence: CASRQASSYEQYF. The CDR3 DNA reads as TGTGCCAGCAGGCAGGCGAGCTCCTACGAGCAGTACTTC. The whole variable domain, filled in from reference TRBV7-8 and TRBJ2-7, reads GAGVSQSPRYKVAKRGQDVALRCDPISGHVSLFWYQQALGQGPEFLTYFQNEAQLDKSGLPSDRFFAERPEGSVSTLKIQRTQQEDSAVYLCASRQASSYEQYFGPGTRLTVT.

The chain has TRBV5-1 and TRBJ2-3; possible D gene TRBD2, 6 bases. The germline CDR1 and CDR2 sequences are SGHRS and YFSETQ. This CDR3 is 15 amino acids long. V was clipped by 2 bases and J by 4 bases, with 14 bases between them. CDR3 residues: CASSFGGLGADTQYF. For the CDR3, the DNA is TGCGCCAGCAGCTTCGGGGGTTTGGGAGCAGATACGCAGTATTTT.

As DNA, the CDR3 is TGTGCCAGCAGTCCAGGGACAGGACAGTTCTTC. Translated, it gives CASSPGTGQFF. The V gene is TRBV6-6, the J gene TRBJ2-1, with 8 positions matching TRBD1. In germline, CDR1 is MNHNY, CDR2 SVGAGI (reference sequence). V was clipped by 5 bases and J by 13 bases; unmatched bases: 4. The CDR3 sequence is 11 residues long.

This clone was counted once. The chain recombines TRBV19 with TRBJ2-1, with 8 nucleotides matching TRBD2. J was trimmed by 9 bases and V by 3 bases; bases with no gene match: 1. Germline V gene lookup returns CDR1 LNHDA and CDR2 SQIVND (reference sequence). The CDR3 extends over 12 amino acids. The CDR3 nucleotides read TGTGCCAGTAGTATTCGGGGGGGTGAGCAGTTCTTC. Amino acids: CASSIRGGEQFF.

The chain combines TRBV5-5 with TRBJ2-7; D is uncertain. V was clipped by 2 bases and J by 2 bases, with 11 bases between them. This CDR3 has 14 residues. In germline, CDR1 is SGHKS, CDR2 YYEKEE (reference sequence). The DNA of the CDR3 is TGTGCCAGCAGCTTTGCAGACTCTACCTACGAGCAGTACTTC. Translation: CASSFADSTYEQYF.

The rearrangement uses TRBV28 and TRBJ2-5; D is perhaps TRBD2 (6 bases). Germline V gives CDR1 MDHEN, CDR2 SYDVKM. This CDR3 contains 13 residues. V lost 6 bases and J 4 bases, leaving 12 bases between the germline ends. CDR3 DNA: TGTGCCAGCAGGGAGGGCCCGGGAGAGACCCAGTACTTC. Its protein product is CASREGPGETQYF.

The CDR3 spells CASKGQGGGNTIYF. The CDR3 DNA is TGTGCCAGCAAAGGGCAGGGAGGTGGAAACACCATATATTTT. This chain links TRBV2 with TRBJ1-3; D is perhaps TRBD1 (5 bases). Germline V lookup: CDR1 SNHLY, CDR2 FYNNEI. The CDR3 spans 14 residues. The V end lost 7 bases, the J end lost 3 bases, and 13 bases lay between the germline ends.

This clone is a singleton in its sample. The V call is TRBV7-9, the J call TRBJ2-1, with 8 bases identical to TRBD2. Germline V gene data show CDR1 as SEHNR and CDR2 as FQNEAQ (reference sequence). The CDR3 loop spans 14 amino acids. The ends lost 4 bases at V and 5 bases at J; junction bases unmatched: 4. CDR3 amino acids: CASSSTGGDNEQFF. CDR3 DNA: TGTGCCAGCAGCTCCACGGGAGGGGACAATGAGCAGTTCTTC.

The CDR3, as DNA: TGTGCCAGCAGCATCGGCCGGGACAGCCGCCGATATGGCTACACCTTC. Translating it yields CASSIGRDSRRYGYTF. The rearrangement joins TRBV5-5 to TRBJ1-2; TRBD1 matches at 7 bases. The J segment lost 5 bases and the V segment lost 4 bases, leaving 14 bases of the junction unmatched. CDR1 SGHKS and CDR2 YYEKEE come from the germline V gene (reference sequence). The CDR3 has 16 amino acids.

The J gene is TRBJ1-5, the V gene TRBV7-8; no clear D gene. This CDR3 comprises 13 residues. V was pared by 4 bases and J by 7 bases, with 11 bases between. Germline values: CDR1 SGHVS, CDR2 FQNEAQ. In nucleotides, the CDR3 is TGTGCCAGCAGCTCCTCAGGTTACCAGCCCCAGCATTTT. Its translation: CASSSSGYQPQHF.

V usage is TRBV27 and J usage is TRBJ2-1; D gene unclear. Trimming took off 5 bases at V and 8 bases at J, with 13 bases between the two ends. CDR3 length equals 13 residues. CDR1 MNHEY and CDR2 SMNVEV come from the germline V gene (reference sequence). The CDR3 DNA is TGTGCCAGCAGTCTCTCCGCTAGGTATGAGCAGTTCTTC. As protein: CASSLSARYEQFF.

The V call is TRBV5-1, the J call TRBJ2-7, with D possibly being TRBD2 (6 bases). V dropped 4 bases and J dropped 5 bases, with 19 bases sitting between them. The length of the CDR3 is 15 residues. Germline CDR1 reads SGHRS; CDR2 reads YFSETQ. The CDR3 DNA reads TGCGCCAGCAGCGGCCTTATGGGGGGAAGGGACGAGCAGTACTTC. Translated, it gives CASSGLMGGRDEQYF.

J is TRBJ1-4 and V is TRBV2; 7 bases map to TRBD1. V lost 6 bases and J lost 8; bases outside the gene matches: 9. The CDR3 loop spans 14 amino acids. The germline gives CDR1 SNHLY, CDR2 FYNNEI. CDR3 sequence: CASRETGNFEKLFF. The CDR3 DNA follows: TGTGCCAGCAGGGAGACAGGGAATTTCGAAAAACTGTTTTTT.

The chain combines TRBV6-5 with TRBJ2-3; 10 bases are shared with TRBD1. The CDR3 runs to 15 residues. The ends lost 4 bases at V and 1 base at J; junction bases unmatched: 2. Germline V gene lookup returns CDR1 MNHEY and CDR2 SVGAGI. CDR3 nucleotides: TGTGCCAGCAGTTTCGGGACAGGGGGCACAGATACGCAGTATTTT. Translated, it gives CASSFGTGGTDTQYF.

This rearrangement joins TRBV29-1 to TRBJ2-1; 7 bases agree with TRBD1. The germline CDR1 and CDR2 sequences are SQVTM and ANQGSEA. The CDR3 contains 13 residues. Trimming cost V 0 bases and J 10 bases; bases outside gene matches: 6. This CDR3 is CSVEDPGQVEQFF. DNA of the CDR3: TGCAGCGTTGAAGATCCTGGACAGGTAGAGCAGTTCTTC.

This clone was counted a single time. The V call is TRBV7-3, the J call TRBJ1-1; 8 positions agree with TRBD1. CDR1 and CDR2 (germline): SGHTA, FQGTGA. After removal of 5 bases from V and 10 bases from J, the junction contained 9 bases not matched to a gene. The CDR3 totals 13 residues. The CDR3 reads CASSQNRGTRAFF. CDR3 coding DNA: TGTGCCAGCAGCCAGAACAGGGGGACTCGAGCTTTCTTT.

This chain joins TRBV18 and TRBJ2-7; TRBD2 aligns across 10 bases. The CDR3 runs to 15 residues. Germline CDR1 reads KGHSH; CDR2 reads LQKENI. V dropped 3 bases and J dropped 2; count of bases not matched to a gene: 4. The DNA for the CDR3 is TGTGCCAGCTCACCCTCCGGGACTAGCGCCTACGAGCAGTACTTC. This translates into CASSPSGTSAYEQYF. Based on the CDR3 plus reference TRBV18 and TRBJ2-7, the full variable domain is NAGVMQNPRHLVRRRGQEARLRCSPMKGHSHVYWYRQLPEEGLKFMVYLQKENIIDESGMPKERFSAEFPKEGPSILRIQQVVRGDSAAYFCASSPSGTSAYEQYFGPGTRLTVT.

The genes are TRBV20-1 and TRBJ2-2; D may be TRBD2 (5 bases). This CDR3 region has 13 residues. V gave up 3 bases and J gave up 2 bases, with 7 bases separating them. Germline lookup yields CDR1 DFQATT and CDR2 SNEGSKA (reference sequence). CDR3 sequence reads: CSASPGNTGELFF. In DNA form, the CDR3 reads TGCAGTGCTAGTCCGGGAAACACCGGGGAGCTGTTTTTT.

This clone occurred a few times. The CDR3 region is CASSQETSGSYEQYF. The CDR3 nucleotides read TGTGCCAGCAGCCAAGAGACTAGCGGCTCCTACGAGCAGTACTTC. This sequence joins TRBV4-2 and TRBJ2-7, with 9 bases fitting TRBD2. The CDR3 runs 15 residues. The germline V gene has CDR1 LGHNA and CDR2 YNFKEQ. V gave up 0 bases and J gave up 0 bases; unmatched junction bases: 0.